The 13 T cell receptor beta chains listed next were all sequenced from one sample in a study of shared clonotypes between healthy human individuals. Assay: immunoSEQ multiplex PCR; the TCRdb copy retains only in-frame clones and omits some. The repertoire holds about 2.1 million clones, about 92% seen once, with 1.5% to 2% in the top ten. Naive CD8 isolation took CD45RO-negative cells positively selected for CCR7 and excluded terminally differentiated effector memory CD45RA+ cells. The material sequenced was naive CD8+ T cells from PBMCs. All receptors come from a man in his late teens or twenties in good health. Some clones in this sample may be carry-over from other donors' samples.

The chain joins TRBV27 to TRBJ1-2, with D possibly matching TRBD1 (5 bases). Per the germline V gene, CDR1 is MNHEY and CDR2 is SMNVEV (reference sequence). This CDR3 is 14 amino acids long. V was cut by 5 bases and J by 1 base, with 11 bases left in between. DNA for the CDR3: TGTGCCAGCAGTCCCCGGGGCAGTAACTATGGCTACACCTTC. It codes for CASSPRGSNYGYTF.

The chain is built from TRBV29-1 and TRBJ2-1; 7 nucleotides line up with TRBD2. Germline V lookup: CDR1 SQVTM, CDR2 ANQGSEA. The V segment lost 1 base and the J segment 0 bases; nucleotides outside the gene matches: 6. CDR3 length equals 16 residues. The chain's CDR3 is CSVEGRSGNSYNEQFF. The CDR3 DNA reads TGCAGCGTTGAAGGAAGGAGCGGGAACTCCTACAATGAGCAGTTCTTC.

With respect to this clone: The same CDR3 is also encoded by other DNA sequences in this sample. The chain employs TRBV9 and TRBJ2-7, with D tentatively TRBD2 (5 bases). With 4 bases removed from V and 0 bases from J, the gap between germline ends came to 11 bases. The CDR3 runs 14 residues. From germline, CDR1 is SGDLS and CDR2 YYNGEE. CDR3 in amino acids: CASSSRASSYEQYF. In DNA, the CDR3 is TGTGCCAGCAGCTCGCGGGCGAGCTCCTACGAGCAGTACTTC.

This clone has a handful of counts. In the same sample, other DNA sequences code for this CDR3. V and J are TRBV28 and TRBJ1-1, with TRBD1 matching 8 bases. The CDR3 totals 13 residues. Germline V gene sequence: CDR1 MDHEN, CDR2 SYDVKM. Unmatched junction bases numbered 3, after V lost 9 bases and J lost 0 bases. CDR3 in amino acids: CASRQGLNTEAFF. DNA for the CDR3: TGTGCCAGTAGACAGGGGTTGAACACTGAAGCTTTCTTT.

The V and J genes are TRBV6-1 and TRBJ2-7; 11 nucleotides agree with TRBD2. J lost 3 bases, V lost 3 bases, and 7 bases had no gene match. The germline CDR1 and CDR2 sequences are MNHNS and SASEGT. This CDR3 contains 16 residues. This chain's CDR3 is CASSDLAGGKRYEQYF. CDR3 nucleotides: TGTGCCAGCAGTGATTTAGCGGGAGGGAAGCGCTACGAGCAGTACTTC.

This clone has a single count. The J gene is TRBJ1-1, the V gene TRBV6-5; D ambiguous. The CDR3 totals 13 residues. In germline, CDR1 is MNHEY, CDR2 SVGAGI. V was shortened by 6 bases and J by 7 bases, with 15 bases between the two germline ends. CDR3 sequence reads: CASRGSDPSEAFF. The DNA for the CDR3 is TGTGCCAGCAGGGGTTCTGATCCAAGTGAAGCTTTCTTT.

The gene calls are TRBV7-2 and TRBJ2-5; D possibly matches TRBD1 or TRBD2 (5 bases each). Germline CDR1 reads SGHTA; CDR2 reads FQGNSA. Trimming left V 5 bases short and J 5 bases short, with 18 bases between. This CDR3 has 15 amino acids. This CDR3 reads CASSPLRGSVETQYF. Written as DNA, the CDR3 is TGTGCCAGCAGCCCCCTTAGGGGTAGCGTGGAGACCCAGTACTTC.

Note on this clone: Other DNA sequences of this sample code for an identical CDR3. The rearrangement links TRBV6-6 to TRBJ2-7, with 9 bases aligning to TRBD1. The V gene's germline CDR1 is MNHNY and CDR2 SVGAGI (reference sequence). V shed 0 bases and J 3 bases; nucleotides not matched to a gene: 0. The CDR3 sequence is 14 residues long. The CDR3 loop is CASSYSTGGYEQYF. CDR3 sequence (DNA): TGTGCCAGCAGTTACTCGACAGGGGGCTACGAGCAGTACTTC.

V is TRBV7-6 and J is TRBJ1-3; D possibly corresponds to TRBD1 (6 bases). Germline-derived CDR1 and CDR2 are SGHVS and FNYEAQ. V was cut by 7 bases and J by 3 bases, with 13 bases left in between. The CDR3 is 14 amino acids. The CDR3 nucleotides read TGTGCCAGCACCGCGGGGGGGCTTGGAAACACCATATATTTT. This gives the protein CASTAGGLGNTIYF.

The V gene is TRBV28, the J gene TRBJ2-7; D ambiguous. The V gene lost 5 bases and the J gene lost 3 bases, with 11 bases spanning the gap. Germline assignment: CDR1 MDHEN and CDR2 SYDVKM. The CDR3 spans 13 residues. CDR3 sequence (DNA): TGTGCCAGCAGTCCCTATGGCTACTACGAGCAGTACTTC. This gives the protein CASSPYGYYEQYF. The entire variable domain, with the rest obtained from reference TRBV28 and TRBJ2-7, is as follows: DVKVTQSSRYLVKRTGEKVFLECVQDMDHENMFWYRQDPGLGLRLIYFSYDVKMKEKGDIPEGYSVSREKKERFSLILESASTNQTSMYLCASSPYGYYEQYFGPGTRLTVT.

This clone was detected only once. The chain is built from TRBV27 and TRBJ2-5, with D perhaps matching TRBD1 or TRBD2 (6 bases each). Germline CDR1 and CDR2: MNHEY and SMNVEV (reference sequence). The CDR3 covers 14 residues. Trimming took 5 bases from V and 7 from J, leaving 17 bases between them. The CDR3 region is CASSLGGPLGTQYF. The DNA for the CDR3 is TGTGCCAGCAGTCTAGGGGGGCCCCTTGGGACCCAGTACTTC.

The chain is built from TRBV6-6 and TRBJ1-2; 10 positions match TRBD1. CDR3 length equals 14 residues. Germline loops: CDR1 MNHNY, CDR2 SVGAGI (reference sequence). V was pared by 10 bases and J by 2 bases, with 7 bases of the junction left unmatched. The CDR3 coding sequence is TGTGCCACGCATCCGGGACAGGGGAACTATGGCTACACCTTC. Protein product: CATHPGQGNYGYTF.

In the case of this clone: The sample contains more than one DNA sequence encoding this CDR3. The gene calls are TRBV29-1 and TRBJ1-2; D unclear. This CDR3 contains 11 residues. From germline, CDR1 is SQVTM and CDR2 ANQGSEA. Trimming left V 4 bases short and J 2 bases short, with 5 bases between. In nucleotides, the CDR3 is TGCAGCGTTGCCGCGAACTATGGCTACACCTTC. Translation gives CSVAANYGYTF. The full variable domain, rest sourced from reference TRBV29-1 and TRBJ1-2, is SAVISQKPSRDICQRGTSLTIQCQVDSQVTMMFWYRQQPGQSLTLIATANQGSEATYESGFVIDKFPISRPNLTFSTLTVSNMSPEDSSIYLCSVAANYGYTFGSGTRLTVV.